A selection of T cell receptor beta chains follows, all from one sample in a study of T cell responses to AZD1222 COVID-19 vaccine. Method: immunoSEQ multiplex PCR; TCRdb's copy keeps in-frame clones and lacks some. The table records nearly 90,000 clones, 88% of them present only once. The sample in question was peripheral blood, obtained on day 0 of AZD1222 vaccination. These receptors all stem from an adult in good health. The CDR3 runs from the conserved cysteine through the conserved F or W. The D gene is left open where the match is weak. The listing skips clone size in some rows; elsewhere it reads once, few, many or a size class.

size: few
D: TRBD1
V: TRBV5-1
J: TRBJ1-4
DNA: TGCGCCAGCCTCGGGACAGGGGTCGAAAAACTGTTTTTT
CDR3: CASLGTGVEKLFF

size: -
D: -
V: TRBV28
J: TRBJ2-5
DNA: TGTGCCAGCAGCCGCCCAGGCCAAGAGACCCAGTACTTC
CDR3: CASSRPGQETQYF

size: -
D: -
V: TRBV12-5
J: TRBJ1-5
DNA: TGTGCTAGTGGTTTGATCTTCGGGAGCAATCAGCCCCAGCATTTT
CDR3: CASGLIFGSNQPQHF

size: -
D: TRBD2
V: TRBV30
J: TRBJ2-7
DNA: TGTGCCTCCAGCGGGGGACCCTACGAGCAGTACTTC
CDR3: CASSGGPYEQYF

size: -
D: TRBD1
V: TRBV10-3
J: TRBJ2-1
DNA: TGTGCCATCAGTCCCGGACAGGGACGGTTCTTC
CDR3: CAISPGQGRFF

size: -
D: -
V: TRBV5-1
J: TRBJ2-3
DNA: TGCGCCAGCAGCTTCCTGACTCAGGGAGAGGGAGATACGCAGTATTTT
CDR3: CASSFLTQGEGDTQYF

size: -
D: TRBD1
V: TRBV6-5
J: TRBJ1-5
DNA: TGTGCCAGCAGTTACTCGATGACAGGGGACCAGCCCCAGCATTTT
CDR3: CASSYSMTGDQPQHF

size: -
D: -
V: TRBV5-1
J: TRBJ2-6
DNA: TGCGCCAGCAGGCCCGGGGAGTTATTCTCTGGGGCCAACGTCCTGACTTTC
CDR3: CASRPGELFSGANVLTF

size: once
D: -
V: TRBV7-2
J: TRBJ2-1
DNA: TGTGCCAGCAGCTTAGGGTGGGCCGTTGAGCAGTTCTTC
CDR3: CASSLGWAVEQFF

size: -
D: -
V: TRBV2
J: TRBJ1-1
DNA: TGTGCCAGCAGTGCGGACCTTGAAGCTTTCTTT
CDR3: CASSADLEAFF

size: -
D: -
V: TRBV5-1
J: TRBJ2-5
DNA: TGCGCCAGCAGCCCCGTAAGAGGGACCCAAGAGACCCAGTACTTC
CDR3: CASSPVRGTQETQYF

size: -
D: -
V: TRBV11-2
J: TRBJ2-5
DNA: TGTGCCAGCAGCTTAGGGGGCCAAGAGACCCAGTACTTC
CDR3: CASSLGGQETQYF

size: -
D: TRBD2
V: TRBV15
J: TRBJ2-2
DNA: TGTGCCACCAGCTCGCTCCGGCTAGCGGGGACCGGGGAGCTGTTTTTT
CDR3: CATSSLRLAGTGELFF

size: -
D: -
V: TRBV28
J: TRBJ1-1
DNA: TGTGCCAGCAGTGCCCCGCAGGGATTGAACACTGAAGCTTTCTTT
CDR3: CASSAPQGLNTEAFF

size: once
D: -
V: TRBV27
J: TRBJ1-1
DNA: TGTGCCAGCAGAGCCATTACTCAGGGGTTCGGCACTGAAGCTTTCTTT
CDR3: CASRAITQGFGTEAFF

size: -
D: -
V: TRBV27
J: TRBJ1-1
DNA: TGTGCCAGCAATAAAGGGGGGAACACTGAAGCTTTCTTT
CDR3: CASNKGGNTEAFF

size: -
D: -
V: TRBV27
J: TRBJ1-6
DNA: TGTGCCAGCAGTTTTTGGCAGGATAATTCACCCCTCCACTTT
CDR3: CASSFWQDNSPLHF

size: -
D: -
V: TRBV20-1
J: TRBJ1-5
DNA: TGCAGTGCTAGTCTACAGGACAATAGCAATCAGCCCCAGCATTTT
CDR3: CSASLQDNSNQPQHF

size: -
D: -
V: TRBV6-5
J: TRBJ1-6
DNA: TGTGCCAGCAGTTACTCGGGCGGGGCTGGGTCACCCCTCCACTTT
CDR3: CASSYSGGAGSPLHF

size: -
D: -
V: TRBV29-1
J: TRBJ2-6
DNA: TGCAGCGTTGAGGAGACATTTGTAGGGGCCAACGTCCTGACTTTC
CDR3: CSVEETFVGANVLTF

size: once
D: -
V: TRBV7-7
J: TRBJ1-1
DNA: TGTGCTAGCAGCTTATTCCAGGACTCTGAAGCTTTCTTT
CDR3: CASSLFQDSEAFF

size: -
D: TRBD2
V: TRBV27
J: TRBJ2-1
DNA: TGTGCCAGCACTTTAACTAGCGGGAGATTGTTCAATGAGCAGTTCTTC
CDR3: CASTLTSGRLFNEQFF

size: once
D: -
V: TRBV2
J: TRBJ2-3
DNA: TGTGCCAGCAGCCTTACCCGGGACGGTTTCACAGATACGCAGTATTTT
CDR3: CASSLTRDGFTDTQYF

size: -
D: TRBD1
V: TRBV10-3
J: TRBJ2-3
DNA: TGTGCCATCAGTGGCAAGACAGGGGCCGCAGATACGCAGTATTTT
CDR3: CAISGKTGAADTQYF

size: -
D: TRBD1
V: TRBV7-2
J: TRBJ1-5
DNA: TGTGCCAGCAGCTTAACGGGACAGGGCTTTCTGTCCCAGCATTTT
CDR3: CASSLTGQGFLSQHF

size: -
D: -
V: TRBV5-4
J: TRBJ2-7
DNA: TGTGCCAGCAGCTTGGGGGGGAGCCCCTACGAGCAGTACTTC
CDR3: CASSLGGSPYEQYF

size: -
D: TRBD2
V: TRBV28
J: TRBJ2-7
DNA: TGTGCCAGCAGTCACCGGTTGACTAGCGCGGGGAAAAATGAGCAGTACTTC
CDR3: CASSHRLTSAGKNEQYF

size: -
D: -
V: TRBV19
J: TRBJ1-1
DNA: TGTGCCAGTAGTAACCAAGGGGGGAGCACTGAAGCTTTCTTT
CDR3: CASSNQGGSTEAFF

size: -
D: -
V: TRBV7-2
J: TRBJ2-5
DNA: TGTGCCAGCAGCTTCGGAGCGTACCAAGAGACCCAGTACTTC
CDR3: CASSFGAYQETQYF

size: -
D: -
V: TRBV19
J: TRBJ2-7
DNA: TGTGCCAGTAGGCATGAATCCGAGCAGTACTTC
CDR3: CASRHESEQYF

size: -
D: -
V: TRBV28
J: TRBJ2-5
DNA: TGTGCCAGCAGTCCCCTGGGGGAGTTCCACCGGGAGACCCAGTACTTC
CDR3: CASSPLGEFHRETQYF

size: -
D: -
V: TRBV7-2
J: TRBJ1-6
DNA: TGTGCCAGCCAGCGGAGTAACTATAATTCACCCCTCCACTTT
CDR3: CASQRSNYNSPLHF

size: -
D: TRBD1
V: TRBV15
J: TRBJ2-7
DNA: TGTGCCACCAGCAGAGTCACACAGGGGGACTCCTACGAGCAGTACTTC
CDR3: CATSRVTQGDSYEQYF